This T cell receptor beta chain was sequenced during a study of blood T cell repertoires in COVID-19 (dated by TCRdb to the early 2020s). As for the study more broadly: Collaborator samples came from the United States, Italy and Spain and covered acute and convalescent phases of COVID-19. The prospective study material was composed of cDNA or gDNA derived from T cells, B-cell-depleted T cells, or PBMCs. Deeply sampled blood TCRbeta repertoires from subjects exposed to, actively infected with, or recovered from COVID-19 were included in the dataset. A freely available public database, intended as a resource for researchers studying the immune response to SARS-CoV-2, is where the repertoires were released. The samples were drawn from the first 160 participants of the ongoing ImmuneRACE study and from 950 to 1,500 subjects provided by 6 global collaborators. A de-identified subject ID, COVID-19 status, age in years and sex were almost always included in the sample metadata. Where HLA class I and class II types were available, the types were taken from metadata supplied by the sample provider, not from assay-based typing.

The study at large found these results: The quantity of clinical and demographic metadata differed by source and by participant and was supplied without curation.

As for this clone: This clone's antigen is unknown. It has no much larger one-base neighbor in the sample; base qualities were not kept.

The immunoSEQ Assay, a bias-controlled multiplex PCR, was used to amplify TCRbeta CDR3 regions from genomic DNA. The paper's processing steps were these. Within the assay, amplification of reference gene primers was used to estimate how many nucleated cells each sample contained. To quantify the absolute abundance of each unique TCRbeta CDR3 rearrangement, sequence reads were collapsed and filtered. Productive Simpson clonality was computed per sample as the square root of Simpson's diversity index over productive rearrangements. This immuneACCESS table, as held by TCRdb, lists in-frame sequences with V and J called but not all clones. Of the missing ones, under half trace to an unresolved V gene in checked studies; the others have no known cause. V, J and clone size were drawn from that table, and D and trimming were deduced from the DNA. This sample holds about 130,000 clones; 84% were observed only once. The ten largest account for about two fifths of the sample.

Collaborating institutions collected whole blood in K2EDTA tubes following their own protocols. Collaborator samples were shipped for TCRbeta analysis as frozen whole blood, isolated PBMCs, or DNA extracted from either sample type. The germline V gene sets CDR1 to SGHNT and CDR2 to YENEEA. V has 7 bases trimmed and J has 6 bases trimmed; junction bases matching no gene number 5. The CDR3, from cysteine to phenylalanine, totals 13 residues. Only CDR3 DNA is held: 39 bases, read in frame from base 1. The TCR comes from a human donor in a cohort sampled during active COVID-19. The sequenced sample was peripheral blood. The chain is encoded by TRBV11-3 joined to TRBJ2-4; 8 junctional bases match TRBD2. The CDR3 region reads CASTPGGSNIQYF. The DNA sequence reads TGTGCCAGCACCCCGGGGGGGTCAAACATTCAGTACTTC.